The 15 T cell receptor beta chains below were found in one sample sequenced in a study of blood T cells in healthy people across ages. Through a sample-barcoded 5' primer and a J-beta primer mix, a second PCR was run for about 6 to 12 cycles. A single record per CDR3 protein comes from TCRdb applying MiXCR to the 5' RACE reads. The sample records fewer than 600,000 distinct CDR3 sequences, about 25% being singletons. The sample also formed part of further work on T cells of mothers and their children.

Sequenced: blood. These receptors were taken from a boy aged 2-15 years in good health.

The CDR3: CASSGLAGVPDTQYF. The CDR3 DNA reads as TGTGCCAGCAGTGGACTAGCGGGGGTCCCAGATACGCAGTATTTT. The chain is built from TRBV2 and TRBJ2-3, with TRBD2 matching 12 bases. CDR1 and CDR2 from the germline V gene are SNHLY and FYNNEI. J gave up 4 bases and V 4 bases, and 3 bases lay outside the gene matches. CDR3 length: 15 residues.

The chain has TRBV30 and TRBJ2-1; 12 bases match TRBD2. V lost 5 bases, J lost 7 bases, and 9 bases stayed unmatched. This CDR3 contains 15 residues. Germline V gives CDR1 GTSNPN, CDR2 SVGIG (reference sequence). For the CDR3, the DNA is TGTGCCTGGGAGCCTAGCGGGAGGGACTGGAATGAGCAGTTCTTC. Its translation is CAWEPSGRDWNEQFF.

This clonotype was detected a few times. J is TRBJ2-1 and V is TRBV7-9; 9 bases are shared with TRBD1. Germline CDR1 is SEHNR and CDR2 is FQNEAQ (reference sequence). The ends lost 1 base at V and 5 bases at J; junction bases unmatched: 12. The CDR3 extends over 18 amino acids. DNA for the CDR3: TGTGCCAGCAGCTTAGGCCTTTGGGGACAGGGTATCGACAATGAGCAGTTCTTC. Protein sequence: CASSLGLWGQGIDNEQFF. The full variable domain, with the rest looked up from reference TRBV7-9 and TRBJ2-1, is DTGVSQNPRHKITKRGQNVTFRCDPISEHNRLYWYRQTLGQGPEFLTYFQNEAQLEKSRLLSDRFSAERPKGSFSTLEIQRTEQGDSAMYLCASSLGLWGQGIDNEQFFGPGTRLTVL.

V usage is TRBV30 and J usage is TRBJ2-5; D not certain. TRBJ2-7 matches the DNA end more closely, so the J call is doubtful. Germline-derived CDR1 and CDR2 are GTSNPN and SVGIG (reference sequence). This CDR3 spans 12 amino acids. CDR3 region: CAWSRSAYEQYF. CDR3 DNA: TGTGCCTGGAGTAGGTCAGCCTACGAGCAGTACTTC.

The V gene is TRBV29-1, the J gene TRBJ2-3; tentatively, D is TRBD1 (5 bases). Trimming stripped 5 bases from V and 6 bases from J, with 12 bases between. CDR1 SQVTM and CDR2 ANQGSEA come from the germline V gene. The CDR3 totals 12 residues. The CDR3 nucleotides are TGCAGCGTTCCGCAGGGTGCGGATACGCAGTATTTT. It specifies CSVPQGADTQYF.

V gene TRBV3-1 combines with J gene TRBJ2-4; the D gene is possibly TRBD1 (5 bases). This CDR3 has 15 amino acids. The germline gives CDR1 LGHDT, CDR2 YNNKEL (reference sequence). V was shortened by 1 base and J by 0 bases, with 7 bases between the two germline ends. This chain's CDR3 is CASSQAGIAKNIQYF. The CDR3 DNA sequence: TGTGCCAGCAGCCAAGCAGGGATAGCCAAAAACATTCAGTACTTC.

This clonotype was observed a few times. This chain uses TRBV11-2 with TRBJ2-5; the match to TRBD2 covers 7 bases. CDR1 is SGHAT and CDR2 is FQNNGV in the germline V gene. V was pared by 0 bases and J by 5 bases, with 3 bases of the junction left unmatched. This CDR3 region has 14 residues. CDR3 nucleotide sequence: TGTGCCAGCAGCTTAGAACTAGCGTCGGAGACCCAGTACTTC. It translates to CASSLELASETQYF.

This clonotype was seen a handful of times. This chain joins TRBV28 and TRBJ1-1; D uncertain. Germline lookup yields CDR1 MDHEN and CDR2 SYDVKM. V lost 2 bases and J lost 1, with 8 bases in between. This CDR3 comprises 14 residues. CDR3 amino acids: CASSLIRQNTEAFF. CDR3 bases: TGTGCCAGCAGTTTAATAAGGCAGAACACTGAAGCTTTCTTT.

This clonotype was counted between two and nine times. J is TRBJ1-1 and V is TRBV29-1, with 8 positions matching TRBD1. J gave up 5 bases and V 5 bases, and 7 bases lay outside the gene matches. The CDR3 runs to 13 residues. CDR1 is SQVTM, CDR2 ANQGSEA, per germline. This CDR3 is CSVPTGGGTEAFF. CDR3 DNA: TGCAGCGTTCCAACAGGGGGGGGAACTGAAGCTTTCTTT.

A remark on this clonotype: No conserved phenylalanine or tryptophan ends this CDR3, so it is likely a read error. CDR3 region: CASSQDRGTEAFS. CDR3 DNA sequence: TGCGCCAGCAGCCAAGATCGGGGCACTGAAGCTTTCTCT. The chain couples TRBV4-3 to TRBJ1-1, with D hard to call. V dropped 0 bases and J dropped 4 bases, with 6 bases sitting between them. This CDR3 has 13 amino acids. Germline V gene lookup returns CDR1 LGHNA and CDR2 YSLEER.

The chain carries TRBV20-1 and TRBJ2-1; possible D gene TRBD2, 6 bases. Germline lookup yields CDR1 DFQATT and CDR2 SNEGSKA (reference sequence). The CDR3 is 14 amino acids. V gave up 3 bases and J gave up 4 bases, with 13 bases separating them. The CDR3 loop is CSASPAGPYNEQFF. CDR3 DNA: TGCAGTGCTAGTCCCGCGGGGCCTTACAATGAGCAGTTCTTC.

This rearrangement joins TRBV4-2 to TRBJ2-2, with a tentative D call TRBD1 (6 bases). Trimming removed 0 bases at V and 5 bases at J, with 10 bases between. This CDR3 contains 15 residues. Germline V gene lookup returns CDR1 LGHNA and CDR2 YNFKEQ. The DNA of the CDR3 is TGTGCCAGCAGCCAAGAAACAGGGCTAACCGGGGAGCTGTTTTTT. Amino acid sequence: CASSQETGLTGELFF.

This clonotype was counted many times. The chain combines TRBV20-1 with TRBJ2-5, with D possibly being TRBD1 (5 bases). The CDR3 is made up of 13 amino acids. The V end was cut by 2 bases, the J end by 7 bases, with 14 bases between. CDR1 is DFQATT and CDR2 is SNEGSKA in the germline V gene (reference sequence). CDR3 region: CSARSTASGTQYF. The CDR3 region has the DNA TGCAGTGCTAGATCGACAGCATCGGGGACCCAGTACTTC.

The chain is built from TRBV9 and TRBJ2-1, with 8 bases fitting TRBD2. Per the germline V gene, CDR1 is SGDLS and CDR2 is YYNGEE. The CDR3 sequence is 15 residues long. Trimming at V came to 0 bases and at J to 3 bases, leaving 2 bases not matched to a gene. The CDR3 sequence is CASSVEAGGYNEQFF. DNA of the CDR3: TGTGCCAGCAGCGTAGAGGCGGGGGGCTACAATGAGCAGTTCTTC.

This clonotype has a count of ten or more. CDR3 DNA: TGTGCCAGCAGTTACTCGGGTTATGGCTACACCTTC. Protein: CASSYSGYGYTF. This sequence joins TRBV6-5 and TRBJ1-2; D remains unclear. The CDR3 is made up of 12 amino acids. CDR1 and CDR2 (germline): MNHEY, SVGAGI. V shed 0 bases and J shed 5 bases, with 4 bases lying between them.